The 26 T cell receptor beta chains below come from one sample, sequenced in a study of T cells in narcolepsy. Assay: immunoSEQ multiplex PCR; the TCRdb copy retains only in-frame clones and omits some. The data hold about 33,000 clones, with 85% to 90% observed a single time. The sample was CD45RA- memory CD4+ T cells from PBMCs. The receptors come from a human donor with narcolepsy.

The V gene is TRBV14, the J gene TRBJ1-2; D gene ambiguous. V lost 3 bases and J 7 bases, leaving 12 bases between the germline ends. The germline V gene has CDR1 SGHDN and CDR2 FVKESK. There are 13 residues in the CDR3. The CDR3 region has the DNA TGTGCCAGCAGCCAGAACACTCTCCCTGGCTACACCTTC. This codes for CASSQNTLPGYTF.

Regarding this clone: Different DNA sequences within this sample yield the same CDR3. This chain joins TRBV18 and TRBJ2-7; the D call may be TRBD1 or TRBD2 (5 bases each). The V gene lost 2 bases and the J gene lost 3 bases, with 5 bases spanning the gap. Germline V gene lookup returns CDR1 KGHSH and CDR2 LQKENI. The CDR3 has 12 residues. The CDR3 nucleotides read TGTGCCAGCTCACCAGGGGGCTACGAGCAGTACTTC. Protein sequence: CASSPGGYEQYF.

This clone was observed a handful of times. The rearrangement joins TRBV7-8 to TRBJ2-5; 7 bases agree with TRBD1. Per germline, CDR1 SGHVS and CDR2 FQNEAQ. This CDR3 spans 13 amino acids. The V segment lost 5 bases and the J segment 4 bases; nucleotides outside the gene matches: 4. In DNA, the CDR3 is TGTGCCAGCAGCACGACAGGGTTAGAGACCCAGTACTTC. Residues: CASSTTGLETQYF.

In regard to this clone: One end of the junction varies from germline; a read error may be responsible. V gene TRBV7-9 combines with J gene TRBJ2-6; a weak D match, TRBD1 (6 bases). Per the germline V gene, CDR1 is SEHNR and CDR2 is FQNEAQ (reference sequence). The CDR3 runs 15 residues. The CDR3 loop is CASSPPGDGANVLTF. As DNA, the CDR3 is TGCGCCAGCAGCCCCCCAGGGGATGGGGCCAACGTCCTGACTTTC.

This sequence joins TRBV7-2 and TRBJ1-1; 7 nucleotides agree with TRBD1. V was clipped by 4 bases and J by 3 bases; unmatched bases: 5. The CDR3 is 14 amino acids. Germline V gene lookup returns CDR1 SGHTA and CDR2 FQGNSA. CDR3 amino acids: CASSSRQGYTEAFF. The CDR3 DNA follows: TGTGCCAGCAGCTCAAGACAGGGCTACACTGAAGCTTTCTTT.

CDR3 coding DNA: TGCGCCAGCAGCCAAGAACCTGGGGGATGGAACACTGAAGCTTTCTTT. Encoded protein: CASSQEPGGWNTEAFF. The chain has TRBV4-3 and TRBJ1-1, with D possibly TRBD1 on 5 matching bases. The CDR3 sequence is 16 residues long. Trimming shortened V by 0 bases and J by 1 base, and 12 bases separated the two germline ends. The germline gives CDR1 LGHNA, CDR2 YSLEER.

V and J are TRBV6-1 and TRBJ1-4; D is uncertain. Germline assignment: CDR1 MNHNS and CDR2 SASEGT. The CDR3 consists of 15 residues. The ends were cut back, 1 base at V and 7 bases at J, with 13 bases in the middle. DNA of the CDR3: TGTGCCAGCAGTGAAGGCGGGCAGCATGGTGAAAAACTGTTTTTT. Encoded protein: CASSEGGQHGEKLFF.

About this clone itself: No conserved phenylalanine or tryptophan ends this CDR3, so it is likely a read error. The V gene is TRBV7-2, the J gene TRBJ2-2; 10 nucleotides line up with TRBD2. Germline assignment: CDR1 SGHTA and CDR2 FQGNSA. This CDR3 is 16 amino acids long. V was clipped by 2 bases and J by 5 bases; unmatched bases: 5. The CDR3 sequence: CASSLSGGAQTGELFL. For the CDR3, the DNA is TGTGCCAGCAGCTTAAGCGGGGGGGCCCAAACCGGGGAGCTGTTTCTT.

V is TRBV19 and J is TRBJ1-1, with D maybe TRBD1 (5 bases). V was clipped by 7 bases and J by 0 bases, with 15 bases between them. The CDR3 extends over 15 amino acids. CDR1 LNHDA and CDR2 SQIVND come from the germline V gene (reference sequence). The CDR3 nucleotides read TGTGCCAGTACCTTAAATAGACAGATGAACACTGAAGCTTTCTTT. This codes for CASTLNRQMNTEAFF.

The rearrangement joins TRBV2 to TRBJ2-3; D is possibly TRBD1 (6 bases). V lost 6 bases and J lost 5, with 6 bases in between. Germline lookup yields CDR1 SNHLY and CDR2 FYNNEI. The CDR3 runs 11 residues. CDR3 sequence (DNA): TGTGCCAGCAGGGGACAAGATACGCAGTATTTT. Residues: CASRGQDTQYF.

The chain uses TRBV5-1 and TRBJ2-1; 9 nucleotides align to TRBD2. Germline V gene data show CDR1 as SGHRS and CDR2 as YFSETQ. The CDR3 has 16 residues. V shed 0 bases, J shed 8 bases, and the junction held 9 bases outside the gene matches. The CDR3 DNA reads TGCGCCAGCAGCTTGGGAGGGACTAGCCCCCTCCATGAGCAGTTCTTC. Translated, it gives CASSLGGTSPLHEQFF.

J is TRBJ1-5 and V is TRBV7-2; D gene uncertain. The CDR3 covers 13 residues. The germline V and J ends were trimmed by 8 bases and 4 bases, with 12 bases remaining between them. Germline values: CDR1 SGHTA, CDR2 FQGNSA. DNA for the CDR3: TGTGCCAGCGGTCTCCGGGGAAATCAGCCCCAGCATTTT. It is translated as CASGLRGNQPQHF.

The genes are TRBV14 and TRBJ1-3; D is ambiguous. The CDR3 totals 16 residues. Germline V gene lookup returns CDR1 SGHDN and CDR2 FVKESK. V lost 3 bases, J lost 1 base, and 13 bases lay in between. CDR3: CASSQTSGGSGNTIYF. CDR3 coding DNA: TGTGCCAGCAGCCAGACCTCGGGAGGATCTGGAAACACCATATATTTT.

The rearrangement uses TRBV5-6 and TRBJ2-7; D is perhaps TRBD2 (5 bases). The CDR3 is 12 amino acids. Looked up from germline, CDR1 is SGHDT and CDR2 is YYEEEE. Trimming took off 4 bases at V and 0 bases at J, with 5 bases between the two ends. The CDR3 here is CASSGSSYEQYF. The DNA of the CDR3 is TGTGCCAGCAGCGGGAGCTCCTACGAGCAGTACTTC. Looking up the rest from reference TRBV5-6 and TRBJ2-7 gives the full variable domain: DAGVTQSPTHLIKTRGQQVTLRCSPKSGHDTVSWYQQALGQGPQFIFQYYEEEERQRGNFPDRFSGHQFPNYSSELNVNALLLGDSALYLCASSGSSYEQYFGPGTRLTVT.

The rearrangement uses TRBV7-2 and TRBJ2-3; D remains ambiguous. V lost 5 bases and J lost 0, with 12 bases in between. The CDR3 extends over 15 amino acids. CDR1 is SGHTA, CDR2 FQGNSA, per germline. The CDR3 loop reads CASSPWSASTDTQYF. CDR3 nucleotides: TGTGCCAGCAGCCCCTGGAGCGCTAGCACAGATACGCAGTATTTT.

The gene calls are TRBV20-1 and TRBJ1-2; no definite D call. Per germline, CDR1 DFQATT and CDR2 SNEGSKA (reference sequence). The ends were cut back, 3 bases at V and 8 bases at J, with 4 bases in the middle. The CDR3 runs 9 residues. This CDR3 reads CSASSGYTF. The CDR3 region has the DNA TGCAGTGCTAGTAGCGGCTACACCTTC.

This sequence joins TRBV25-1 and TRBJ1-1, with no clear D. Trimming left V 6 bases short and J 4 bases short, with 6 bases between. The germline CDR1 and CDR2 sequences are MGHDK and SYGVNS. The CDR3 runs 11 residues. Here the CDR3 reads CASRKLTEAFF. The DNA for the CDR3 is TGTGCCAGCAGGAAACTCACTGAAGCTTTCTTT.

The gene calls are TRBV19 and TRBJ2-5, with a tentative D call TRBD1 (5 bases). The CDR3 spans 14 residues. Germline assignment: CDR1 LNHDA and CDR2 SQIVND (reference sequence). The V and J ends lost 4 bases and 7 bases respectively, with 16 bases between them. CDR3 in amino acids: CASSTGPLGATQYF. CDR3 coding DNA: TGTGCCAGTAGTACCGGACCCCTAGGGGCGACCCAGTACTTC.

The V gene is TRBV5-4, the J gene TRBJ2-7; 14 bases fit TRBD2. There are 15 residues in the CDR3. The V segment lost 4 bases and the J segment 5 bases; nucleotides outside the gene matches: 5. CDR1 and CDR2 (germline): SGHNT, YYREEE (reference sequence). As DNA, the CDR3 is TGTGCCAGCAGCATCGGACTAGCGGGAGGAAACGAGCAGTACTTC. Its translation: CASSIGLAGGNEQYF.

The genes are TRBV6-5 and TRBJ2-5; 9 bases map to TRBD1. V trimming: 4 bases; J trimming: 4 bases; junction bases outside the gene matches: 1. There are 13 residues in the CDR3. Germline V gene lookup returns CDR1 MNHEY and CDR2 SVGAGI. The CDR3 nucleotides are TGTGCCAGCAGTTCGGGACAGGGAGAGACCCAGTACTTC. Its translation: CASSSGQGETQYF.

This chain links TRBV5-1 with TRBJ2-7, with TRBD1 matching over 9 bases. V was pared by 3 bases and J by 4 bases, with 5 bases of the junction left unmatched. This CDR3 has 14 amino acids. Germline CDR1 is SGHRS and CDR2 is YFSETQ. The CDR3 protein is CASSSAGTGYEQYF. In DNA, the CDR3 is TGCGCCAGCAGCTCGGCCGGGACAGGGTACGAGCAGTACTTC.

The chain employs TRBV7-6 and TRBJ2-7; possible D gene TRBD2, 6 bases. The CDR3 extends over 15 amino acids. Trimming took off 1 base at V and 7 bases at J, with 17 bases between the two ends. Germline CDR1 reads SGHVS; CDR2 reads FNYEAQ. The CDR3 region is CASSLGAFGTGEQYF. For the CDR3, the DNA is TGTGCCAGCAGCTTAGGAGCGTTCGGGACTGGGGAGCAGTACTTC.

The rearrangement joins TRBV18 to TRBJ1-1; TRBD1 matches at 9 bases. Trimming at V came to 2 bases and at J to 4 bases, leaving 5 bases not matched to a gene. This CDR3 is 15 amino acids long. Germline V gene lookup returns CDR1 KGHSH and CDR2 LQKENI. CDR3 DNA sequence: TGTGCCAGCTCACCAAGTAGACAGGGGGTCACTGAAGCTTTCTTT. Protein sequence: CASSPSRQGVTEAFF.

This clone occurred once. This chain joins TRBV30 and TRBJ1-2; 7 nucleotides agree with TRBD1. Trimming took 3 bases from V and 10 from J; bases not matched to a gene: 2. CDR1 and CDR2 (germline): GTSNPN, SVGIG (reference sequence). The CDR3 totals 10 residues. The CDR3 reads CAWRDRAYTF. The CDR3 region has the DNA TGTGCCTGGAGAGACAGGGCCTACACCTTC.

The CDR3 DNA sequence: TGTGCCAGCAGTGTCCAGGGGGACTACGAGCAGTACTTC. This encodes CASSVQGDYEQYF. The chain links TRBV2 to TRBJ2-7; 7 bases match TRBD1. The junction had 3 bases not matched to a gene; V was cut back by 4 bases and J by 3 bases. The CDR3 loop spans 13 amino acids. Germline V gene sequence: CDR1 SNHLY, CDR2 FYNNEI. Based on the CDR3 plus reference TRBV2 and TRBJ2-7, the full variable domain is EPEVTQTPSHQVTQMGQEVILRCVPISNHLYFYWYRQILGQKVEFLVSFYNNEISEKSEIFDDQFSVERPDGSNFTLKIRSTKLEDSAMYFCASSVQGDYEQYFGPGTRLTVT.

This sequence joins TRBV29-1 and TRBJ1-3; 10 bases fit TRBD1. Germline V lookup: CDR1 SQVTM, CDR2 ANQGSEA. V gave up 6 bases and J gave up 3 bases; unmatched junction bases: 5. The CDR3 length is 14 residues. The CDR3 DNA is TGCAGCGTGAGACAGGGGGCTAATGGAAACACCATATATTTT. Its protein is CSVRQGANGNTIYF.